This T cell receptor (beta chain) was captured by sequencing in a study of shared clonotypes between healthy human individuals. The method was immunoSEQ multiplex PCR; TCRdb's version includes in-frame clones alone and lacks a portion of them. The sample lists some 360,000 clones; around four fifths were seen once. Per germline, CDR1 SGHAT and CDR2 FQNNGV. V was clipped by 0 bases and J by 0 bases, with 14 bases between them. The CDR3 extends over 17 amino acids. Donation came from healthy HIV-negative adults that had no recent acute infections or vaccinations. Naive CD4+ cells were CD45RA-selected; the remaining cells were memory.

The TCR was taken from a man between 25 and 39 years old in good health. The chain recombines TRBV11-2 with TRBJ1-1; no definite D call. The sample was memory CD4+ T cells sorted from blood. Subset here: CD45RA-negative fraction. The CDR3 sequence: CASSLDLDARMNTEAFF. The CDR3 bases are TGTGCCAGCAGCTTAGACCTCGACGCCCGAATGAACACTGAAGCTTTCTTT.